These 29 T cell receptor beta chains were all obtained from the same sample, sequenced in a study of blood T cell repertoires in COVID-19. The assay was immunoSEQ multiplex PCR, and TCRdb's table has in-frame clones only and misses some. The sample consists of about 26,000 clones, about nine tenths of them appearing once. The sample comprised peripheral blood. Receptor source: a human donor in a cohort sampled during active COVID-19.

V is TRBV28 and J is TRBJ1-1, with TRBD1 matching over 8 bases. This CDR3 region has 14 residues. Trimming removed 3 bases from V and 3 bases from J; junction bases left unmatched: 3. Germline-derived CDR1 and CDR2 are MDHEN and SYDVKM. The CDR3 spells CASSLYRGDTEAFF. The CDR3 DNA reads TGTGCCAGCAGTTTGTACAGGGGGGACACTGAAGCTTTCTTT.

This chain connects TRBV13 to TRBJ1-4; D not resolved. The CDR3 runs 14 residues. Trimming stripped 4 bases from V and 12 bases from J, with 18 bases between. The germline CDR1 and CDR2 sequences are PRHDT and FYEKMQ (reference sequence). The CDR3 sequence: CASSSPRFPSELFF. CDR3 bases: TGTGCCAGCAGCTCCCCCAGGTTCCCCTCGGAACTGTTTTTT.

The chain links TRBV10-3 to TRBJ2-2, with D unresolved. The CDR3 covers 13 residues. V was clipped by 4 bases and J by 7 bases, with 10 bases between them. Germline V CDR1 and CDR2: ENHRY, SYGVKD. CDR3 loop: CAISVISGGELFF. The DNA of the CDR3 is TGTGCCATCAGTGTGATTAGTGGCGGGGAGCTGTTTTTT.

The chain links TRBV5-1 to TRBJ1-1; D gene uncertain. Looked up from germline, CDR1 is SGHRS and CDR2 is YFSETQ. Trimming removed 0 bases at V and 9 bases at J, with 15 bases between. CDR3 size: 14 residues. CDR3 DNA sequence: TGCGCCAGCAGCTTGGCCGGCAGGCCTTTGCAAGCTTTCTTT. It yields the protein CASSLAGRPLQAFF.

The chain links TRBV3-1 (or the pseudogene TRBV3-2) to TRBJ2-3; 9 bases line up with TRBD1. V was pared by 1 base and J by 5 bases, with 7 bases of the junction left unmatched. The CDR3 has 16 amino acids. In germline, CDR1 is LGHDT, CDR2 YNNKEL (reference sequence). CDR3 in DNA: TGTGCCAGCAGCCAAGTTCACAGGGGGCTGGGAGATACGCAGTATTTT. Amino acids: CASSQVHRGLGDTQYF.

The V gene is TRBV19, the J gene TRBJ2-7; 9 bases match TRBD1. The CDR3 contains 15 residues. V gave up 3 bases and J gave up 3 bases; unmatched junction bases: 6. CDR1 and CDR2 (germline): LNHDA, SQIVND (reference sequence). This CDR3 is CASSIADRGVYEQYF. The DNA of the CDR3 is TGTGCCAGTAGTATCGCCGACAGGGGGGTCTACGAGCAGTACTTC.

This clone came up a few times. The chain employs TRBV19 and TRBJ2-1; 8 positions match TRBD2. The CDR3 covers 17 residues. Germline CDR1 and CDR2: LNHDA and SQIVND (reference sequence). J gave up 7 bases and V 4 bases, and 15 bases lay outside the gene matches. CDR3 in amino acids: CASSTPGAGGLGNEQFF. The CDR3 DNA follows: TGTGCCAGTAGTACCCCTGGGGCGGGAGGCCTGGGGAATGAGCAGTTCTTC.

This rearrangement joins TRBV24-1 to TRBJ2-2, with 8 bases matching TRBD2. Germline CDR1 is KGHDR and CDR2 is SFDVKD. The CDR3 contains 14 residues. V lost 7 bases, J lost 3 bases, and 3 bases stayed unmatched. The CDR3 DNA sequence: TGTGCCACCAGCGGGGGGGAATACACCGGGGAGCTGTTTTTT. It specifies CATSGGEYTGELFF.

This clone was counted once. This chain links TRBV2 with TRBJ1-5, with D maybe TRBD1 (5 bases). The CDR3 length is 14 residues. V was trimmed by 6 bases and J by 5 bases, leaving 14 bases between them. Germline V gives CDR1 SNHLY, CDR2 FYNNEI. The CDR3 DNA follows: TGTGCCAGCAGGACAGCGCTCACTGATCAGCCCCAGCATTTT. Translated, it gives CASRTALTDQPQHF.

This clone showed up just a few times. The CDR3 region is CASSLRTSGGAGKFF. The CDR3 DNA is TGTGCCAGCAGCTTACGGACTAGCGGGGGGGCCGGGAAGTTCTTC. The chain recombines TRBV7-8 with TRBJ2-1; 15 bases are shared with TRBD2. J was trimmed by 14 bases and V by 2 bases; bases with no gene match: 7. The CDR3 is made up of 15 amino acids. CDR1 is SGHVS, CDR2 FQNEAQ, per germline. The variable domain in full, with the rest retrieved from reference TRBV7-8 and TRBJ2-1, is GAGVSQSPRYKVAKRGQDVALRCDPISGHVSLFWYQQALGQGPEFLTYFQNEAQLDKSGLPSDRFFAERPEGSVSTLKIQRTQQEDSAVYLCASSLRTSGGAGKFFGPGTRLTVL.

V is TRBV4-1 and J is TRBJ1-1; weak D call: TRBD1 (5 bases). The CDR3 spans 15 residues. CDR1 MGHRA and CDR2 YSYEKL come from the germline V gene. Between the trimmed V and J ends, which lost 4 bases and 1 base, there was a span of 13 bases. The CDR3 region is CASSPTQGENTEAFF. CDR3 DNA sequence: TGCGCCAGCAGCCCTACCCAGGGTGAGAACACTGAAGCTTTCTTT.

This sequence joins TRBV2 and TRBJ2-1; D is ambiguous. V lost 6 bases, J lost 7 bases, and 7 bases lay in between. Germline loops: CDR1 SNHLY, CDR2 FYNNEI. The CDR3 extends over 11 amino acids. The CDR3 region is CASSPVNEQFF. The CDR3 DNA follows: TGTGCCAGCAGCCCGGTTAATGAGCAGTTCTTC.

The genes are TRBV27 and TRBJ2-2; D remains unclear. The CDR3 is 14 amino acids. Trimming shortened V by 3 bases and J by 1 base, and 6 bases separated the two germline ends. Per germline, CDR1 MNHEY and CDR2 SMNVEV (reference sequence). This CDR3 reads CASSFAQNTGELFF. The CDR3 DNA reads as TGTGCCAGCAGTTTTGCGCAGAACACCGGGGAGCTGTTTTTT.

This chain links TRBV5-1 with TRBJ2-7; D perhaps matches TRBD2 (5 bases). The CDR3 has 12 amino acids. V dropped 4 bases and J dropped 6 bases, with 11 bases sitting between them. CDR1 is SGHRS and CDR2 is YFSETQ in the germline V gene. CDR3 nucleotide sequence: TGCGCCAGCAGCCCGGGAAGGGCCGAGCAGTACTTC. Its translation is CASSPGRAEQYF. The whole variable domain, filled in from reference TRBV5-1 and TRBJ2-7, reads KAGVTQTPRYLIKTRGQQVTLSCSPISGHRSVSWYQQTPGQGLQFLFEYFSETQRNKGNFPGRFSGRQFSNSRSEMNVSTLELGDSALYLCASSPGRAEQYFGPGTRLTVT.

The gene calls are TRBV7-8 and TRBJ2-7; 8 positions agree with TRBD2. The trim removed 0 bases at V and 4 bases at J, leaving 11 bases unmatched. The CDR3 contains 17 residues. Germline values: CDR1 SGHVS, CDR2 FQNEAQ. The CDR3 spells CASSLASGGQGTYEQYF. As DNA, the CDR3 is TGTGCCAGCAGCTTAGCGTCGGGAGGGCAAGGCACTTACGAGCAGTACTTC. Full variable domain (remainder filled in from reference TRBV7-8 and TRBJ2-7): GAGVSQSPRYKVAKRGQDVALRCDPISGHVSLFWYQQALGQGPEFLTYFQNEAQLDKSGLPSDRFFAERPEGSVSTLKIQRTQQEDSAVYLCASSLASGGQGTYEQYFGPGTRLTVT.

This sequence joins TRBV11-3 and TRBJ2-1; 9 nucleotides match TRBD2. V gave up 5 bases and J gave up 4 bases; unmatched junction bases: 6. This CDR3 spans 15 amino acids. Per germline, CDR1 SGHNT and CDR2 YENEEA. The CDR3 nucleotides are TGTGCCAGCAGCCCACTAGCGGGCCTTTACAATGAGCAGTTCTTC. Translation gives CASSPLAGLYNEQFF. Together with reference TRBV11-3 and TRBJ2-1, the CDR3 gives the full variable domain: EAGVVQSPRYKIIEKKQPVAFWCNPISGHNTLYWYLQNLGQGPELLIRYENEEAVDDSQLPKDRFSAERLKGVDSTLKIQPAELGDSAVYLCASSPLAGLYNEQFFGPGTRLTVL.

The CDR3 reads CATSRVSGGAGYNEQFF. The CDR3 DNA sequence: TGTGCCACCAGCAGAGTTAGCGGGGGGGCCGGTTACAATGAGCAGTTCTTC. This sequence joins TRBV15 and TRBJ2-1, with 11 nucleotides matching TRBD2. This CDR3 is 17 amino acids long. Germline V gene lookup returns CDR1 LNHNV and CDR2 YYDKDF (reference sequence). V gave up 1 base and J gave up 4 bases; unmatched junction bases: 6.

The CDR3 DNA follows: TGCTGTGGGGCAGGGATAAGACTTAACTATGGCTACACCTTC. This translates into CCGAGIRLNYGYTF. The rearrangement links TRBV29-1 to TRBJ1-2; possibly TRBD1 for D (5 bases). CDR1 and CDR2 (germline): SQVTM, ANQGSEA. This CDR3 has 14 residues.

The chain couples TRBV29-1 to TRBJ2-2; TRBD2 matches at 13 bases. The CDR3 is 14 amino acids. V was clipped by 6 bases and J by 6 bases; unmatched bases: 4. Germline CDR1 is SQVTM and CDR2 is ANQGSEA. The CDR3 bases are TGCAGCGTCCGGACTAGCGGGAGCCCCGGGGAGCTGTTTTTT. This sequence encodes CSVRTSGSPGELFF.

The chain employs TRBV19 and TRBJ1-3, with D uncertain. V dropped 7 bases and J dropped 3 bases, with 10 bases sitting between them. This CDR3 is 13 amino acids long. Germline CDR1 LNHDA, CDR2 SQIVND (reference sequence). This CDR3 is CASMEGIGNTIYF. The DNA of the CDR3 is TGTGCCAGTATGGAGGGCATTGGAAACACCATATATTTT. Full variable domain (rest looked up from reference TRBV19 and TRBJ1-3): DGGITQSPKYLFRKEGQNVTLSCEQNLNHDAMYWYRQDPGQGLRLIYYSQIVNDFQKGDIAEGYSVSREKKESFPLTVTSAQKNPTAFYLCASMEGIGNTIYFGEGSWLTVV.

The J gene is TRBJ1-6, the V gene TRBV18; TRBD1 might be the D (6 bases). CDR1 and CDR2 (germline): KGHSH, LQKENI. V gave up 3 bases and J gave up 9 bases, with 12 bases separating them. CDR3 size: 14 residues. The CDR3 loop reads CASSPGQSGSPLHF. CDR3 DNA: TGTGCCAGCTCACCTGGACAGTCCGGTTCACCCCTCCACTTT.

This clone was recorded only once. CDR3 sequence: CASASAVNEQYF. The CDR3 nucleotides read TGTGCCAGCGCGAGTGCGGTGAACGAGCAGTACTTC. The chain has TRBV27 and TRBJ2-7; D gene uncertain. From germline, CDR1 is MNHEY and CDR2 SMNVEV (reference sequence). V lost 8 bases and J lost 5, with 13 bases in between. This CDR3 has 12 amino acids.

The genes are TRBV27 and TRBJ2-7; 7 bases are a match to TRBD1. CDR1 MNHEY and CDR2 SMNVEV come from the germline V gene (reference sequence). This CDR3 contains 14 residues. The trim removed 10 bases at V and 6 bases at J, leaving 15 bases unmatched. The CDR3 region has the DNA TGTGCCACCAGGGTTGCCGGACAGGCGGGCGAGCAGTACTTC. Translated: CATRVAGQAGEQYF.

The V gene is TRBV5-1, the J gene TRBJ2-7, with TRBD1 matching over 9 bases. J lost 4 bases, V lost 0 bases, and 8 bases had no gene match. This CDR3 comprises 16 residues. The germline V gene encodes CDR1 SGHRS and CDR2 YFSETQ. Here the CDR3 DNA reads TGCGCCAGCAGCTTGGTGGACCCGGGACAGGGTTACGAGCAGTACTTC. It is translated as CASSLVDPGQGYEQYF.

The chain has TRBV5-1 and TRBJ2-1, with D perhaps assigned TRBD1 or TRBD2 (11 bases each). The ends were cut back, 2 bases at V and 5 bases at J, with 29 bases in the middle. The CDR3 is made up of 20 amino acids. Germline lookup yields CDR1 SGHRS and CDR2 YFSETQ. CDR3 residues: CASSFRTGGSTSGADNEQFF. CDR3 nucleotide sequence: TGCGCCAGCAGCTTCAGGACAGGGGGCTCGACTAGCGGGGCCGACAATGAGCAGTTCTTC.

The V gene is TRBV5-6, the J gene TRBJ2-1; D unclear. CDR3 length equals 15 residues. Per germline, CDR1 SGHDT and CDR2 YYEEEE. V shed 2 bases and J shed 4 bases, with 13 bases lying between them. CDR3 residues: CASSFSVRSYNEQFF. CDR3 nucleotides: TGTGCCAGCAGCTTTTCGGTACGGAGTTACAATGAGCAGTTCTTC.

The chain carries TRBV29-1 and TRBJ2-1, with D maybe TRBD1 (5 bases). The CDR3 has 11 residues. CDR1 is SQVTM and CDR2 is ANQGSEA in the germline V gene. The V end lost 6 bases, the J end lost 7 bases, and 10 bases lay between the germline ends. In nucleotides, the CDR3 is TGCAGCGTCGAACCAGGGAATGAGCAGTTCTTC. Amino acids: CSVEPGNEQFF.

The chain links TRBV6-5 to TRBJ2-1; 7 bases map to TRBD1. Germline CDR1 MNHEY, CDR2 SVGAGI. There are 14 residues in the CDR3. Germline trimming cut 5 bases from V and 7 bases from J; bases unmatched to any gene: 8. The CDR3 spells CASSPRQGRNEQFF. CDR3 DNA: TGTGCCAGCAGTCCCCGACAGGGACGGAATGAGCAGTTCTTC.

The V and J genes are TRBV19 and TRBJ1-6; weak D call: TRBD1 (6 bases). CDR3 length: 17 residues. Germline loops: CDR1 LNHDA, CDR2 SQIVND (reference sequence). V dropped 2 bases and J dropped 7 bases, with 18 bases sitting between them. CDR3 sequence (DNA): TGTGCCAGTAGTATATATCTCCGGGACAAAGGGAATTCACCCCTCCACTTT. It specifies CASSIYLRDKGNSPLHF.